This T cell receptor beta chain originates from a study of T cell responses to AZD1222 COVID-19 vaccine. Study results and limitations: Breadth and depth of Spike-specific TCRs rose after two AZD1222 doses. Nearly half of the spike-specific TCRs reportedly recognize variant regions that carry no mutations. Donors in the cohort were predominantly white British and more often female, and clonal diversity was possibly underestimated.

Worth noting for this clone: Its antigen is unknown.

Data came from immunoSEQ multiplex PCR; TCRdb stores just in-frame clones and leaves some out. The specimen's table records some 150,000 clones. The CDR3 is 14 amino acids. Germline-derived CDR1 and CDR2 are SGHRS and YFSETQ. Germline trimming cut 4 bases from V and 4 bases from J; bases unmatched to any gene: 3. Source material: peripheral blood. The chain is built from TRBV5-1 and TRBJ2-7; TRBD2 matches at 12 bases. This TCR came from an adult in good health. The CDR3 nucleotides are TGCGCCAGCAGCATGACTAGCGGGGGTTACGAGCAGTACTTC. It translates to CASSMTSGGYEQYF.